These 20 T cell receptor beta chains came from one sample sequenced in a study of cytomegalovirus exposure and HLA in healthy donors. In the PCR, 60 Vbeta and 13 Jbeta primers were used. Measured with immunoSEQ multiplex PCR; TCRdb has only the in-frame clones, and not every one. The table lists about 130,000 clones, 55% to 75% of them singletons. Sample: PBMCs. Receptors originate from a human donor in good health.

This clone was observed a handful of times. The J gene is TRBJ1-1, the V gene TRBV27, with D possibly matching TRBD1 (5 bases). The CDR3 spans 11 residues. Germline CDR1 and CDR2: MNHEY and SMNVEV (reference sequence). V was pared by 6 bases and J by 6 bases, with 8 bases between. The CDR3 protein is CASRTEAEAFF. The CDR3 DNA follows: TGTGCCAGCAGGACAGAGGCTGAAGCTTTCTTT.

This rearrangement joins TRBV6-5 to TRBJ1-2, with 8 bases identical to TRBD1. This CDR3 has 12 residues. Germline trimming cut 8 bases from V and 8 bases from J; bases unmatched to any gene: 7. Germline CDR1 MNHEY, CDR2 SVGAGI. The CDR3 DNA sequence: TGTGCCAGCGGATACGGGACAGGCGGCTACACCTTC. Translated: CASGYGTGGYTF.

V and J are TRBV7-9 and TRBJ1-4; 7 bases map to TRBD1. Germline assignment: CDR1 SEHNR and CDR2 FQNEAQ (reference sequence). Unmatched junction bases numbered 3, after V lost 5 bases and J lost 0 bases. This CDR3 has 15 residues. CDR3 sequence: CASSPQGATNEKLFF. As DNA, the CDR3 is TGTGCCAGCAGCCCTCAGGGGGCAACTAATGAAAAACTGTTTTTT.

The chain is built from TRBV6-5 and TRBJ1-2; no firm D call. This CDR3 is 12 amino acids long. Germline values: CDR1 MNHEY, CDR2 SVGAGI. V was pared by 1 base and J by 9 bases, with 9 bases between. The CDR3 DNA is TGTGCCAGCAGTTACTTACTAGGACGCTACACCTTC. This codes for CASSYLLGRYTF.

The chain recombines TRBV19 with TRBJ1-1; TRBD1 matches at 10 bases. Germline CDR1 reads LNHDA; CDR2 reads SQIVND (reference sequence). Unmatched junction bases numbered 20, after V lost 7 bases and J lost 6 bases. The CDR3 length is 18 residues. CDR3 nucleotides: TGTGCCAGTACCACGTTTGCGACAGGGGGCGCGGGAGGGTCTGAAGCTTTCTTT. It translates to CASTTFATGGAGGSEAFF.

This clone was detected only a few times. The chain joins TRBV11-1 to TRBJ2-1; 11 bases are shared with TRBD2. Germline loops: CDR1 SGHAT, CDR2 FQDESV (reference sequence). V lost 2 bases to trimming and J lost 0 bases; unmatched junction nucleotides: 6. The CDR3 consists of 18 residues. The CDR3 loop is CASSLRGLAGGSYNEQFF. The CDR3 region has the DNA TGTGCCAGCAGCTTAAGGGGGCTAGCGGGAGGCTCCTACAATGAGCAGTTCTTC. The variable domain in full, completed from reference TRBV11-1 and TRBJ2-1, reads EAEVAQSPRYKITEKSQAVAFWCDPISGHATLYWYRQILGQGPELLVQFQDESVVDDSQLPKDRFSAERLKGVDSTLKIQPAELGDSAMYLCASSLRGLAGGSYNEQFFGPGTRLTVL.

Regarding this clone: A junction boundary mismatches the germline segment, possibly from a read error. The chain combines TRBV7-9 with TRBJ1-1; 10 nucleotides line up with TRBD1. The CDR3 has 19 residues. Germline CDR1 reads SEHNR; CDR2 reads FQNEAQ (reference sequence). Here the CDR3 reads CSSSLVLARDRGMNTEAFF. In DNA form, the CDR3 reads TGTTCCAGCAGCTTAGTTCTCGCCCGGGACAGGGGTATGAACACTGAAGCTTTCTTT.

The CDR3 is CASKGGGSSNTGELFF. The CDR3 region has the DNA TGTGCCAGCAAGGGCGGGGGCAGTTCGAACACCGGGGAGCTGTTTTTT. V usage is TRBV28 and J usage is TRBJ2-2, with a possible D match to TRBD2 (7 bases). The CDR3 sequence is 16 residues long. Trimming removed 7 bases at V and 0 bases at J, with 15 bases between. From germline, CDR1 is MDHEN and CDR2 SYDVKM.

The J gene is TRBJ1-1, the V gene TRBV5-5; 8 bases agree with TRBD1. The germline gives CDR1 SGHKS, CDR2 YYEKEE (reference sequence). This CDR3 has 15 residues. V shed 1 base and J 5 bases; nucleotides not matched to a gene: 7. The CDR3 DNA follows: TGTGCCAGCAGCTTGCCAATTACAGGGGGGACTGAAGCTTTCTTT. This sequence encodes CASSLPITGGTEAFF.

This chain uses TRBV9 with TRBJ2-1; TRBD1 matches at 9 bases. This CDR3 has 18 amino acids. CDR1 is SGDLS, CDR2 YYNGEE, per germline. The trim removed 3 bases at V and 4 bases at J, leaving 14 bases unmatched. CDR3 protein: CASSGSAGTGPIYNEQFF. CDR3 sequence (DNA): TGTGCCAGCAGCGGATCCGCCGGGACAGGGCCGATTTACAATGAGCAGTTCTTC.

The chain couples TRBV19 to TRBJ2-5; 9 nucleotides align to TRBD1. The CDR3 covers 15 residues. CDR1 LNHDA and CDR2 SQIVND come from the germline V gene (reference sequence). J lost 2 bases, V lost 5 bases, and 6 bases had no gene match. CDR3 in amino acids: CASSPDRGTQETQYF. CDR3 nucleotides: TGTGCCAGTAGTCCGGACAGGGGTACGCAAGAGACCCAGTACTTC.

The chain recombines TRBV30 with TRBJ2-7, with a weak D call TRBD2 (7 bases). The CDR3 has 15 residues. Deletions cut 3 bases from V and 5 bases from J, with 20 bases between. The V gene's germline CDR1 is GTSNPN and CDR2 SVGIG (reference sequence). The CDR3 loop reads CAWRGMGGGPDEQYF. The DNA of the CDR3 is TGTGCCTGGAGGGGGATGGGGGGGGGCCCGGACGAGCAGTACTTC.

This clone has more than one count but fewer than ten. The chain combines TRBV29-1 with TRBJ2-3; 10 nucleotides align to TRBD2. The trim removed 7 bases at V and 5 bases at J, leaving 6 bases unmatched. Germline values: CDR1 SQVTM, CDR2 ANQGSEA. The length of the CDR3 is 13 residues. In nucleotides, the CDR3 is TGCAGCGCTAGCGGGAGTCGGGGAGATACGCAGTATTTT. It is translated as CSASGSRGDTQYF.

The CDR3, as DNA: TGTGCCAGCAGTGGGGGTCGAGGGTCAAATCAGCCCCAGCATTTT. Its protein product is CASSGGRGSNQPQHF. J is TRBJ1-5 and V is TRBV2; no firm D call. The CDR3 is made up of 15 amino acids. Germline values: CDR1 SNHLY, CDR2 FYNNEI. Deletions cut 4 bases from V and 4 bases from J, with 14 bases between.

The rearrangement links TRBV18 to TRBJ1-1; D unresolved. CDR1 is KGHSH, CDR2 LQKENI, per germline. With 3 bases removed from V and 1 base from J, the gap between germline ends came to 9 bases. There are 14 residues in the CDR3. The CDR3 DNA reads as TGTGCCAGCTCACCTTGGGCCCAGAACACTGAAGCTTTCTTT. This translates into CASSPWAQNTEAFF.

The V gene is TRBV7-2, the J gene TRBJ2-7, with 7 bases identical to TRBD1. Looked up from germline, CDR1 is SGHTA and CDR2 is FQGNSA. The CDR3 has 15 residues. V was pared by 1 base and J by 0 bases, with 3 bases of the junction left unmatched. The CDR3 DNA reads TGTGCCAGCAGCTTAGAGACAGGGAGCTCCTACGAGCAGTACTTC. Translated: CASSLETGSSYEQYF.

The chain combines TRBV27 with TRBJ2-2; a weak D match, TRBD2 (5 bases). V was pared by 2 bases and J by 0 bases, with 7 bases between. The CDR3 spans 15 residues. Germline lookup yields CDR1 MNHEY and CDR2 SMNVEV (reference sequence). CDR3 in DNA: TGTGCCAGCAGTTTAAGCGGAGCGAACACCGGGGAGCTGTTTTTT. It codes for CASSLSGANTGELFF.

This clone was observed a handful of times. This sequence joins TRBV1 and TRBJ2-1; the D call in the table, TRBD2, was not verified against the DNA. TRBV1 is shown as a pseudogene. The CDR3 is 18 residues long. CDR3 DNA: TGCACCAGCAGCCCAGCGTCGACTAGCGGGACCTCCTACAATGAGCAGTTCTTC. Translation gives CTSSPASTSGTSYNEQFF.

This chain joins TRBV27 and TRBJ2-1; possibly TRBD2 for D (5 bases). Germline lookup yields CDR1 MNHEY and CDR2 SMNVEV (reference sequence). The CDR3 contains 14 residues. Trimming took off 8 bases at V and 4 bases at J, with 15 bases between the two ends. CDR3 coding DNA: TGTGCCAGCCAAACTTTCGGGGTATACAATGAGCAGTTCTTC. It translates to CASQTFGVYNEQFF.

This chain uses TRBV5-1 with TRBJ2-7; 11 bases are shared with TRBD2. CDR1 and CDR2 (germline): SGHRS, YFSETQ. Losses at the gene ends were 4 bases for V and 7 bases for J; bases not matched to a gene: 4. The CDR3 has 13 residues. This CDR3 is CASSGGLAGEQYF. In DNA form, the CDR3 reads TGCGCCAGCAGCGGCGGACTAGCGGGTGAGCAGTACTTC. Complete variable domain (other parts from reference TRBV5-1 and TRBJ2-7): KAGVTQTPRYLIKTRGQQVTLSCSPISGHRSVSWYQQTPGQGLQFLFEYFSETQRNKGNFPGRFSGRQFSNSRSEMNVSTLELGDSALYLCASSGGLAGEQYFGPGTRLTVT.